Listed below are T cell receptor beta chains from one sample, sequenced in a study of blood T cell repertoires in COVID-19. The assay was immunoSEQ multiplex PCR, and TCRdb's table has in-frame clones only and misses some. The sample shows about 370,000 clones, roughly 86% of them seen only once. The sequenced sample consisted of peripheral blood. These TCRs come from a young woman with COVID-19, enrolled during active disease. The conserved cysteine and the conserved F or W are not part of the CDR3 here.

j_gene: TRBJ1-1
v_gene: TRBV4-1
CDR3aa: ASSQLDRGSEAF

j_gene: TRBJ2-3
v_gene: TRBV7-6
CDR3aa: ASSPSIRTSGRLDTQY

j_gene: TRBJ2-7
v_gene: TRBV6-6
CDR3aa: ASSRPTSGRALGYEQY

j_gene: TRBJ2-2
v_gene: TRBV3-1/TRBV3-2
CDR3aa: ASSDDRGAGAGTGELF

j_gene: TRBJ2-2
v_gene: TRBV6-1
CDR3aa: ASSEPWETGELF

j_gene: TRBJ1-4
v_gene: TRBV10-3
CDR3aa: AISGGTGGDEKLF

j_gene: TRBJ2-5
v_gene: TRBV5-1
CDR3aa: ASSLEGLAKETQY

j_gene: TRBJ2-1
v_gene: TRBV2
CDR3aa: ASSEAQGSEQF

j_gene: TRBJ1-5
v_gene: TRBV28
CDR3aa: ASSLGVARPQH

j_gene: TRBJ2-2
v_gene: TRBV18
CDR3aa: ASSEQLTGELF

j_gene: TRBJ2-5
v_gene: TRBV7-8
CDR3aa: ASSLSSGGETQY

j_gene: TRBJ2-2
v_gene: TRBV28
CDR3aa: ASSTPPTFSAGELF

j_gene: TRBJ2-7
v_gene: TRBV13
CDR3aa: ASSLGLAGGPKYEQY

j_gene: TRBJ1-1
v_gene: TRBV3-1/TRBV3-2
CDR3aa: ASSQGGLNTEAF

j_gene: TRBJ1-2
v_gene: TRBV10-3
CDR3aa: AISESVPRSGTGVGYT

j_gene: TRBJ1-5
v_gene: TRBV2
CDR3aa: ATSREGGRQPQH

j_gene: TRBJ1-1
v_gene: TRBV7-9
CDR3aa: ASSTWTGVNTEAF

j_gene: TRBJ2-5
v_gene: TRBV29-1
CDR3aa: SVDSGQGETQY

j_gene: TRBJ2-1
v_gene: TRBV7-9
CDR3aa: ASSLPGGEQF

j_gene: TRBJ2-7
v_gene: TRBV2
CDR3aa: ASSVRGLYEQY

j_gene: TRBJ2-5
v_gene: TRBV5-1
CDR3aa: ASRREDQETQY

j_gene: TRBJ2-7
v_gene: TRBV29-1
CDR3aa: SVEDRGEGRSYEQY

j_gene: TRBJ2-1
v_gene: TRBV6-5
CDR3aa: ASSYSTGVVHEQF

j_gene: TRBJ2-7
v_gene: TRBV28
CDR3aa: ASSSGPSYEQY

j_gene: TRBJ2-7
v_gene: TRBV28
CDR3aa: ASSLWGRKPSYEQY

j_gene: TRBJ2-7
v_gene: TRBV30
CDR3aa: AWSARRQGEQY

j_gene: TRBJ2-5
v_gene: TRBV7-4
CDR3aa: ANAAVLEETQY